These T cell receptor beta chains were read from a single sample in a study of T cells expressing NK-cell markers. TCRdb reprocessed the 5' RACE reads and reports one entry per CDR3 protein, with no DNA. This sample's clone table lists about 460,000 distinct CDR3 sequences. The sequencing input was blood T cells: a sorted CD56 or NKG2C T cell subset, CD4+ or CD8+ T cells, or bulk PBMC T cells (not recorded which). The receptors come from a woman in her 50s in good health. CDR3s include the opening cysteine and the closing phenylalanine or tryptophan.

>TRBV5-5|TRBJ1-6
CASSLGGVNSPLHF
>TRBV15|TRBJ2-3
CATSSFSGTFTDTQYF
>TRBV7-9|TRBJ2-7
CASSIARYSYEQYF
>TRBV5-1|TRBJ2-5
CASSSGRNRETQYF
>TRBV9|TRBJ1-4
CASSVGGTNEKLFF
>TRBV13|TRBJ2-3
CASSGGPPDTQYF
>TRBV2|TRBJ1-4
CASSDRDANEKLFF
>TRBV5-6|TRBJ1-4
CASSPDRDGEKLFF
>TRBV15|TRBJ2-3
CATSRDLTVSVDTQYF
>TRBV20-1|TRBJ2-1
CSAISGLLPNEQFF
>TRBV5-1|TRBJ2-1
CASSLEAGGPRHYNEQFF
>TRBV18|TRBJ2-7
CASLDRGHLSPPREQYF
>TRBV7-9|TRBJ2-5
CASDEVLETQYF
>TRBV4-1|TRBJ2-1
CASSPLGGSGRVNEQFF
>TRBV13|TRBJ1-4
CASSLRPTNEKLFF
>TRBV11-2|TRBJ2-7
CASRRPGTSQSEQYF
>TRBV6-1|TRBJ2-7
CASSEGGYGYEQYF
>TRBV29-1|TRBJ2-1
CSATGGLAHNEQFF
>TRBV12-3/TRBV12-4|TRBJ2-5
CASSFFSFSGGRETQYF
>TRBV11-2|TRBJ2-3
CASSLGQGPITQYF
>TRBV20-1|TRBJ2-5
CSAVTPGHGGETQYF
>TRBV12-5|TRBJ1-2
CASGLVRGMIYGYTF
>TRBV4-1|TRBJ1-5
CASSQVDLVEYQPQHF
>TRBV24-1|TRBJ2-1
CATSGQGYNEQFF
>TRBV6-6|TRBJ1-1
CASGEGTEAFF
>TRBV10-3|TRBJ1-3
CAISDGTGFGNTIYF